This T cell receptor (beta chain) is from a study of blood T cell repertoires in COVID-19. About the study: Material from acute and convalescent COVID-19 was sourced from the United States, Italy and Spain. From T cells, B-cell-depleted T cells, or PBMCs came the material, which was cDNA or gDNA.

The CDR3 spans 16 residues. Trimming took 2 bases from V and 4 from J, leaving 18 bases between them. Germline assignment: CDR1 SGHRS and CDR2 YFSETQ. Generated by immunoSEQ multiplex PCR, the TCRdb table keeps only in-frame clones and is missing some. The table lists about 400,000 clones, more than 85% of them singletons, with about 4.3% in the top ten. Sequences were obtained from peripheral blood. The TCR originated in a woman under 40 with acute or convalescent COVID-19. The rearrangement uses TRBV5-1 and TRBJ1-1; D possibly corresponds to TRBD1 (6 bases). This CDR3 reads CASSLFNAGVTTEAFF. The CDR3 DNA sequence: TGCGCCAGCAGCTTATTTAACGCAGGGGTAACCACTGAAGCTTTCTTT.